A selection of T cell receptor beta chains follows, all from one sample in a study of T cell responses to AZD1222 COVID-19 vaccine. TCRdb's copy holds only in-frame clones and misses some; the assay was immunoSEQ multiplex PCR. The sample lists roughly 140,000 clones, roughly nine tenths seen once, with roughly 1.7% in the top ten. This specimen consisted of peripheral blood, obtained on day 0 of AZD1222 vaccination. The receptor set was obtained from an adult in good health. Both conserved end residues are part of each CDR3. Each record gives: V gene, J gene, D gene, clone size, CDR3 DNA, CDR3 protein. A D gene is named only where the DNA matches it firmly. Not all rows give a size; the values are once, few, many and, for expanded clones, a class.

>TRBV6-5|TRBJ1-1|.|.
TGTGCCAGCAGTACGTCTAACTCCGCCCTTGAAGCTTTCTTT
CASSTSNSALEAFF
>TRBV4-1|TRBJ2-1|TRBD2|.
TGCGCCAGCAGCCAAGTTAGGGGGACTAGATCGGTCGTCGAGCAGTTCTTC
CASSQVRGTRSVVEQFF
>TRBV10-2|TRBJ1-5|.|.
TGCGCCAGCAGTGAATCCGGGGGGGTGTATAGCAATCAGCCCCAGCATTTT
CASSESGGVYSNQPQHF
>TRBV24-1|TRBJ1-5|.|.
TGTGCCACCAGTGATGCAGGGGAGGGAAGCAATCAGCCCCAGCATTTT
CATSDAGEGSNQPQHF
>TRBV5-5|TRBJ1-2|.|few
TGTGCCAGCAGCTTGGGCGGAGGGGGTAGTAACTATGGCTACACCTTC
CASSLGGGGSNYGYTF
>TRBV9|TRBJ1-2|.|.
TGTGCCAGCAGCGTAGTTCCAGAAAAAAGCTATGGCTACACCTTC
CASSVVPEKSYGYTF
>TRBV7-9|TRBJ2-2|TRBD2|.
TGTGCCAGCAGCCGAGGGACTAGCGGGAAAGGGGAGCTGTTTTTT
CASSRGTSGKGELFF
>TRBV5-6|TRBJ2-5|.|.
TGTGCCAGCAGCTTTGGCGTGGAGACCCAGTACTTC
CASSFGVETQYF
>TRBV27|TRBJ1-5|.|.
TGTGCCAGCAGTTTGGGGAGCAATCAGCCCCAGCATTTT
CASSLGSNQPQHF
>TRBV5-4|TRBJ1-3|.|.
TGTGCCAGCAGCAGAACAGGGTCTTATTTAAACACCATATATTTT
CASSRTGSYLNTIYF
>TRBV6-4|TRBJ2-3|TRBD2|few
TGTGCCAGCAGTGACTCTAGCGGGGGGGCCACAGATACGCAGTATTTT
CASSDSSGGATDTQYF
>TRBV6-1|TRBJ2-1|TRBD2|.
TGTGCCAGCAGTGAAGCGCTTCTGAGCGGGACCTTCTACAATGAGCAGTTCTTC
CASSEALLSGTFYNEQFF
>TRBV29-1|TRBJ1-1|.|.
TGCAGCGTCTCGGTCACTGAAGCTTTCTTT
CSVSVTEAFF
>TRBV30|TRBJ1-2|TRBD1|.
TGTGCCTGGAGTCAGGCAGGGGGCAACTATGGCTACACCTTC
CAWSQAGGNYGYTF
>TRBV27|TRBJ2-3|.|.
TGTGCCAGCAGTTTAATGAGGGCAGCTAGCACAGATACGCAGTATTTT
CASSLMRAASTDTQYF
>TRBV28|TRBJ1-1|.|.
TGTGCCAGCATTCGAAACACTGAAGCTTTCTTT
CASIRNTEAFF
>TRBV6-6|TRBJ1-4|TRBD1|once
TGTGCCAGCACCGCGGACAGGGGTGATGAAAAACTGTTTTTT
CASTADRGDEKLFF
>TRBV11-1|TRBJ1-3|.|.
TGTGCCAGCAGCTTCGACGGCACCATATATTTT
CASSFDGTIYF
>TRBV14|TRBJ2-2|.|.
TGTGCTTCGAAGCCCGGACATAGCACCGGGGAGCTGTTTTTT
CASKPGHSTGELFF
>TRBV19|TRBJ2-7|.|.
TGTGCCAGTAGTAGCCGGGGACTGGAAACCTACGAGCAGTACTTC
CASSSRGLETYEQYF
>TRBV30|TRBJ1-2|.|.
TGTGCCTGGAGTGTACCTGAAGAGCAGGGAGGGGGCTACACCTTC
CAWSVPEEQGGGYTF
>TRBV11-3|TRBJ2-3|TRBD2|.
TGTGCCAGCAGCAAGCGGGGCATAAGCGACGATACGCAGTATTTT
CASSKRGISDDTQYF
>TRBV14|TRBJ1-1|.|.
TGTGCCAGCAGCCAAGGGGGGTCCTTAATGAACACTGAAGCTTTCTTT
CASSQGGSLMNTEAFF
>TRBV7-9|TRBJ1-2|TRBD1|.
TGTGCCAGCAGCTCAGGGACAGGGGGGATGGACTATGGCTACACCTTC
CASSSGTGGMDYGYTF
>TRBV7-9|TRBJ1-1|.|.
TGTGCCAGCAGCTCTCCGGGCTGGCGGAACACTGAAGCTTTCTTT
CASSSPGWRNTEAFF
>TRBV27|TRBJ1-2|TRBD1|few
TGTGCCAGCAGGGCCGGGACAGGGCACTATGGCTACACCTTC
CASRAGTGHYGYTF
>TRBV25-1|TRBJ2-2|TRBD2|.
TGTGCCACGTTGGGGGGACTAGCGGGAGTACCCGGGGAGCTGTTTTTT
CATLGGLAGVPGELFF
>TRBV16|TRBJ2-3|.|.
TGTGCCAGCAGCCCGCATCGAGGAGGGCGCGGGACAGATACGCAGTATTTT
CASSPHRGGRGTDTQYF
>TRBV4-1|TRBJ1-5|.|.
TGCGCCAGCAGCCAAGAAGGCGGAGGATGGCGGCCCCAGCATTTT
CASSQEGGGWRPQHF
>TRBV6-1|TRBJ1-2|.|.
TGTGCCAGCAGTGAGAGGAGGATAAAGGGTTTCTATGGCTACACCTTC
CASSERRIKGFYGYTF
>TRBV6-1|TRBJ1-2|.|.
TGTGCCAGCAGTGAAGGTTACGGGCCTAACTATGGCTACACCTTC
CASSEGYGPNYGYTF
>TRBV5-6|TRBJ1-4|.|.
TGTGCACCGCTGGGGGGTTCAACTAATGAAAAACTGTTTTTT
CAPLGGSTNEKLFF
>TRBV19|TRBJ1-6|TRBD1|once
TGTGCCAGTAGTACAGGGGGCAGAACCTATAATTCACCCCTCCACTTT
CASSTGGRTYNSPLHF
>TRBV7-6|TRBJ2-3|.|.
TGTGCCAGCAGCCCAACCCCCACAGATACGCAGTATTTT
CASSPTPTDTQYF
>TRBV6-4|TRBJ2-2|.|.
TGTGCCAGCAGATACAGTAACACCGGGGAGCTGTTTTTT
CASRYSNTGELFF
>TRBV7-2|TRBJ2-1|.|.
TGTGCCAGCAGCTTAGCGGAAAATGAGCAGTTCTTC
CASSLAENEQFF
>TRBV14|TRBJ1-3|.|.
TGTGCCAGCAGACGGGGGGCCGGAAACACCATATATTTT
CASRRGAGNTIYF
>TRBV30|TRBJ1-3|.|.
TGTGCCTGGATGCGGGGGGGATTTCGAGGAAACACCATATATTTT
CAWMRGGFRGNTIYF
>TRBV18|TRBJ1-1|.|.
TGTGCCAGCTCACCGGGAGGGAGGAACACTGAAGCTTTCTTT
CASSPGGRNTEAFF
>TRBV6-5|TRBJ1-3|.|.
TGTGCCAGCAGAGGCTCTGGAAACACCATATATTTT
CASRGSGNTIYF
>TRBV18|TRBJ2-1|TRBD2|.
TGTGCCAGCTCACCAGGGAGCGGGGGGTTTATCAATGAGCAGTTCTTC
CASSPGSGGFINEQFF
>TRBV6-4|TRBJ2-1|TRBD2|.
TGTGCCAGCAGTGAGCTAGCGGGATACAATGAGCAGTTCTTC
CASSELAGYNEQFF
>TRBV6-1|TRBJ2-7|.|.
TGTGCCAGCAGTGAACAGGGGACCTACGAGCAGTACTTC
CASSEQGTYEQYF
>TRBV28|TRBJ2-2|.|.
TGTGCCAGCAGTACACTGAACACCGGGGAGCTGTTTTTT
CASSTLNTGELFF